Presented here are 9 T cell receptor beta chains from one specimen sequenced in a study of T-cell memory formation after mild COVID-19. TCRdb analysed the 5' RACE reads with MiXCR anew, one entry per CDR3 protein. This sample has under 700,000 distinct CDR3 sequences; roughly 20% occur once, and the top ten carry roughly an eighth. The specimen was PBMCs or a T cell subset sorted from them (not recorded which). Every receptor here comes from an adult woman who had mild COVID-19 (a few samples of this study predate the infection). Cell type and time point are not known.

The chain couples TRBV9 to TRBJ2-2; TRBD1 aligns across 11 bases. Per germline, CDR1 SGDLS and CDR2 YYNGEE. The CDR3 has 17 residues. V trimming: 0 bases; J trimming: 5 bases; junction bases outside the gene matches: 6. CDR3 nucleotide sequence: TGTGCCAGCAGCGTAGGAGGGACAGGGGGGCTAACCGGGGAGCTGTTTTTT. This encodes CASSVGGTGGLTGELFF.

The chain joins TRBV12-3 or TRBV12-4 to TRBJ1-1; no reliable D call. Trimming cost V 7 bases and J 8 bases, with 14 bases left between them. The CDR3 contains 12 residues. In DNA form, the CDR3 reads TGTGCCAGCACCGCCAATAGGGCAGAAGCTTTCTTT. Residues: CASTANRAEAFF.

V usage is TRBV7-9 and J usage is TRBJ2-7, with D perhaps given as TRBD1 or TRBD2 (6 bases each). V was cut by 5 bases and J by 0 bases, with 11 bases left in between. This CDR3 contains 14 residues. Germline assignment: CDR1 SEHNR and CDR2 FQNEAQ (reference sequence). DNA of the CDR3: TGTGCCAGCAGCCGGGGGACACACTCCTACGAGCAGTACTTC. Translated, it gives CASSRGTHSYEQYF.

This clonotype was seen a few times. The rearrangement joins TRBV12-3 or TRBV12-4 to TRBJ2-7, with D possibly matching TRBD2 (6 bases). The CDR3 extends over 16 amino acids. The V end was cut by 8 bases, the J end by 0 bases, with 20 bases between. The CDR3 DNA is TGTGCCAGCGGCTACTCTGCGGGGCCCAGCTCCTACGAGCAGTACTTC. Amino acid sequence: CASGYSAGPSSYEQYF.

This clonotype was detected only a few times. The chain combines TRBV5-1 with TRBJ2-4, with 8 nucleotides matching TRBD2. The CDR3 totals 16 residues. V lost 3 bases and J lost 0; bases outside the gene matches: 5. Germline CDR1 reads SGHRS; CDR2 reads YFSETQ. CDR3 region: CASSYGLAVAKNIQYF. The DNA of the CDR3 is TGCGCCAGCAGCTACGGACTAGCTGTAGCCAAAAACATTCAGTACTTC.

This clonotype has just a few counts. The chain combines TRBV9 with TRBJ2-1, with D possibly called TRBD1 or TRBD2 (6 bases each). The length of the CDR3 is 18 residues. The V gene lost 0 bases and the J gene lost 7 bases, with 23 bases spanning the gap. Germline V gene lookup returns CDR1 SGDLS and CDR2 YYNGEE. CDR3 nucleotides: TGTGCCAGCAGCGTAGGGCGTCTGGGCGTCCAAGGGGGGAATGAGCAGTTCTTC. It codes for CASSVGRLGVQGGNEQFF.

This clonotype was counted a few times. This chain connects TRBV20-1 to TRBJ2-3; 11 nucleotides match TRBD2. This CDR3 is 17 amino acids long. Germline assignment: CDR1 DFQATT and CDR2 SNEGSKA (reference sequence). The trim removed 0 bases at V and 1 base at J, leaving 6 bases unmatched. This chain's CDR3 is CSARDPGLAGGTDTQYF. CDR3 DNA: TGCAGTGCTAGAGACCCTGGACTAGCGGGCGGCACAGATACGCAGTATTTT.

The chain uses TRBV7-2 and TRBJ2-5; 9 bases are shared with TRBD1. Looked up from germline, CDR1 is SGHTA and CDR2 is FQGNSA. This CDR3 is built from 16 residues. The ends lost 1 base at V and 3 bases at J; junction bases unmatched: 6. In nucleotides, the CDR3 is TGTGCCAGCAGCTTAGTGGGGGGACAGGGAAAAGAGACCCAGTACTTC. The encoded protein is CASSLVGGQGKETQYF.

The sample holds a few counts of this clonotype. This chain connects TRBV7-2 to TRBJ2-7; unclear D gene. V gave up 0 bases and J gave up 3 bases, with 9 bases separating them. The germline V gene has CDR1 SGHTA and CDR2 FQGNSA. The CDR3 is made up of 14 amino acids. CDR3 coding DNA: TGTGCCAGCAGCTTAGCGGGATCCTACTACGAGCAGTACTTC. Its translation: CASSLAGSYYEQYF.